Each of the 4 T cell receptor beta chains below was sequenced from the same sample in a study of T-cell memory formation after mild COVID-19. TCRdb used MiXCR to reprocess the 5' RACE reads, holding one entry per CDR3 protein. The sample includes approximately 390,000 distinct CDR3 sequences, 16% seen only once; the top ten take 20% to 25%. Sequenced sample: PBMCs or a T cell subset sorted from them (not recorded which). The receptor source for this set is a man between 18 and 29 years old who had mild COVID-19 (a few samples of this study predate the infection). Cell type and time point are not known.

This chain joins TRBV2 and TRBJ2-3, with TRBD1 matching over 8 bases. This CDR3 has 17 residues. The germline V gene encodes CDR1 SNHLY and CDR2 FYNNEI. Trimming at V came to 3 bases and at J to 2 bases, leaving 10 bases not matched to a gene. CDR3 sequence: CASSEMTRGRNTDTQYF. The CDR3 nucleotides read TGTGCCAGCAGTGAGATGACCAGGGGGCGGAACACAGATACGCAGTATTTT.

This chain joins TRBV9 and TRBJ1-1; D is undetermined. Germline CDR1 reads SGDLS; CDR2 reads YYNGEE. The CDR3 has 15 amino acids. Trimming cost V 0 bases and J 1 base, with 10 bases left between them. CDR3 amino acids: CASSVVSAKNTEAFF. Here the CDR3 DNA reads TGTGCCAGCAGCGTAGTGTCAGCAAAGAACACTGAAGCTTTCTTT.

In this sample, this clonotype turned up a few times. The rearrangement uses TRBV10-2 and TRBJ1-1; D may be TRBD1 (5 bases). Germline lookup yields CDR1 WSHSY and CDR2 SAAADI. The length of the CDR3 is 13 residues. V was trimmed by 1 base and J by 3 bases, leaving 6 bases between them. CDR3 sequence reads: CASSEWGDTEAFF. CDR3 sequence (DNA): TGCGCCAGCAGTGAGTGGGGGGACACTGAAGCTTTCTTT.

The CDR3 sequence is CASSPQKETQYF. The CDR3 DNA reads TGTGCCAGCAGTCCCCAAAAAGAGACCCAGTACTTC. The gene calls are TRBV7-2 and TRBJ2-5; no clear D. Looked up from germline, CDR1 is SGHTA and CDR2 is FQGNSA. This CDR3 spans 12 amino acids. The V end lost 6 bases, the J end lost 3 bases, and 8 bases lay between the germline ends. The full variable domain, completed using reference TRBV7-2 and TRBJ2-5, is GAGVSQSPSNKVTEKGKDVELRCDPISGHTALYWYRQSLGQGLEFLIYFQGNSAPDKSGLPSDRFSAERTGGSVSTLTIQRTQQEDSAVYLCASSPQKETQYFGPGTRLLVL.